The 25 T cell receptor beta chains below were found in one sample sequenced in a study of vaccination and CD4 T cells after COVID-19. Time point defined: late sampling 161 to 241 days after vaccination in three convalescent patients. Regarding treatment: roughly 11-day PBMC culture with coronavirus spike peptide pools or control peptides (ViraFEST assay). Once obtained from cultured CD4+ T cells, the DNA was sequenced using the Oncomine TCR Beta short-read assay. TCRdb fed the PCR reads into MiXCR, producing one record per CDR3 protein. Of roughly 24,000 distinct CDR3 sequences listed, under 40% are singletons. These receptors' antigens are unknown. This sample comprised CD4+ T cells from blood, cultured in vitro, obtained about 7 months after SARS-CoV-2 vaccination. These receptors came from a human donor who had recovered from COVID-19.

This chain uses TRBV20-1 with TRBJ2-3; D possibly matches TRBD1 or TRBD2 (5 bases each). This CDR3 is 15 amino acids long. Per the germline V gene, CDR1 is DFQATT and CDR2 is SNEGSKA (reference sequence). The V end was cut by 0 bases, the J end by 2 bases, with 12 bases between. The DNA of the CDR3 is TGCAGTGCTAGAGACCGGGACCGTTACACAGATACGCAGTATTTT. It encodes CSARDRDRYTDTQYF.

CDR3 region: CASSVPPLAGNEQFF. In DNA form, the CDR3 reads TGTGCCAGCAGTGTACCGCCCCTAGCGGGGAATGAGCAGTTCTTC. This sequence joins TRBV28 and TRBJ2-1; 9 bases align to TRBD2. The CDR3 is 15 amino acids. Germline loops: CDR1 MDHEN, CDR2 SYDVKM. Germline trimming cut 5 bases from V and 7 bases from J; bases unmatched to any gene: 9.

This clonotype showed up just a few times. The chain joins TRBV6-1 to TRBJ1-6; no clear D. Per the germline V gene, CDR1 is MNHNS and CDR2 is SASEGT. CDR3 length: 16 amino acids. The germline V and J ends were trimmed by 7 bases and 7 bases, with 20 bases remaining between them. CDR3 protein: CASKSPSEGTNSPLHF. The DNA for the CDR3 is TGTGCCAGCAAAAGCCCGTCGGAGGGAACCAATTCACCCCTCCACTTT.

The V call is TRBV20-1, the J call TRBJ2-2, with TRBD2 matching over 12 bases. CDR3 length equals 16 residues. Unmatched junction bases numbered 6, after V lost 1 base and J lost 6 bases. Germline V CDR1 and CDR2: DFQATT, SNEGSKA (reference sequence). For the CDR3, the DNA is TGCAGTGCTAGAGGGCTAGCGGGAGGGCAGGCCGGGGAGCTGTTTTTT. This sequence encodes CSARGLAGGQAGELFF.

This chain connects TRBV20-1 to TRBJ2-5, with D possibly being TRBD1 or TRBD2 (5 bases each). The ends were cut back, 6 bases at V and 7 bases at J, with 24 bases in the middle. Germline lookup yields CDR1 DFQATT and CDR2 SNEGSKA (reference sequence). The CDR3 totals 15 residues. The CDR3 region is CSASSPGPQAGTQYF. As DNA, the CDR3 is TGCAGTGCATCGTCTCCGGGGCCCCAGGCGGGGACCCAGTACTTC.

This clonotype was detected only a few times. V gene TRBV7-2 combines with J gene TRBJ2-7; no clear D. Looked up from germline, CDR1 is SGHTA and CDR2 is FQGNSA. Deletions cut 5 bases from V and 6 bases from J, with 8 bases between. CDR3 size: 11 residues. The CDR3 DNA reads TGTGCCAGCAGCCTCCAGACCGAGCAGTACTTC. Translating gives CASSLQTEQYF.

This chain joins TRBV29-1 and TRBJ2-5, with 12 bases fitting TRBD2. The V gene's germline CDR1 is SQVTM and CDR2 ANQGSEA. The ends lost 5 bases at V and 4 bases at J; junction bases unmatched: 8. This CDR3 comprises 15 residues. The DNA of the CDR3 is TGCAGCGTTTCCAGACTAGCGGGAGCGGGAGAGACCCAGTACTTC. This encodes CSVSRLAGAGETQYF.

V and J are TRBV7-2 and TRBJ2-1, with 12 positions matching TRBD2. The ends lost 0 bases at V and 0 bases at J; junction bases unmatched: 0. The CDR3 runs to 17 residues. Germline assignment: CDR1 SGHTA and CDR2 FQGNSA. CDR3 DNA: TGTGCCAGCAGCTTAGCGACTAGCGGGGGCTCCTACAATGAGCAGTTCTTC. Its protein product is CASSLATSGGSYNEQFF.

This clonotype was seen a few times. This chain uses TRBV20-1 with TRBJ2-3; possible D gene TRBD1, 6 bases. V lost 3 bases and J lost 11, with 24 bases in between. Germline CDR1 is DFQATT and CDR2 is SNEGSKA (reference sequence). CDR3 length: 15 amino acids. CDR3: CSASGDTRFWFRQYF. Written as DNA, the CDR3 is TGCAGTGCTAGCGGGGACACCCGGTTTTGGTTTAGGCAGTATTTT.

The chain carries TRBV20-1 and TRBJ2-1; TRBD2 matches at 13 bases. CDR1 and CDR2 from the germline V gene are DFQATT and SNEGSKA (reference sequence). This CDR3 has 15 amino acids. J was trimmed by 7 bases and V by 5 bases; bases with no gene match: 8. The CDR3 DNA follows: TGCAGTGCTCCATTTAGGACTAGCGGGAGAAATGAGCAGTTCTTC. Its protein product is CSAPFRTSGRNEQFF.

The chain joins TRBV20-1 to TRBJ2-3; no firm D call. Germline V lookup: CDR1 DFQATT, CDR2 SNEGSKA (reference sequence). Trimming stripped 6 bases from V and 1 base from J, with 14 bases between. CDR3 length: 14 residues. CDR3 amino acids: CSAKSSFGTDTQYF. The CDR3 coding sequence is TGCAGTGCCAAGAGCAGTTTTGGCACAGATACGCAGTATTTT.

The chain couples TRBV7-2 to TRBJ2-3; 10 bases are a match to TRBD1. The germline V gene has CDR1 SGHTA and CDR2 FQGNSA. The CDR3 sequence is 15 residues long. The V segment lost 6 bases and the J segment 6 bases; nucleotides outside the gene matches: 9. The CDR3, as DNA: TGTGCCAGCAGAAGGGACAGGGGATGGTCGGATACGCAGTATTTT. Amino acids: CASRRDRGWSDTQYF.

V is TRBV6-2 or TRBV6-3 and J is TRBJ1-1, with D perhaps matching TRBD1 (5 bases). The CDR3 covers 14 residues. V shed 5 bases and J shed 3 bases, with 13 bases lying between them. Germline CDR1 and CDR2: MNHEY and SVGEGT. The CDR3 loop reads CASSVPGVDTEAFF. Here the CDR3 DNA reads TGTGCCAGCAGTGTGCCGGGGGTGGACACTGAAGCTTTCTTT.

About this clonotype: A much larger clone sits a single nucleotide away, making a read error possible. The J gene is TRBJ2-1, the V gene TRBV7-2; 11 bases line up with TRBD2. CDR1 SGHTA and CDR2 FQGNSA come from the germline V gene. The CDR3 sequence is 15 residues long. This chain's CDR3 is CASSRGTSGRNGQFF. CDR3 bases: TGTGCCAGCAGCAGAGGGACTAGCGGACGTAATGGGCAGTTCTTC.

This clonotype was detected once. This chain links TRBV15 with TRBJ2-3, with D tentatively TRBD1 (6 bases). Germline V lookup: CDR1 LNHNV, CDR2 YYDKDF (reference sequence). V lost 1 base, J lost 2 bases, and 16 bases lay in between. The CDR3 runs to 17 residues. CDR3 in amino acids: CATSRGTGIRDTDTQYF. The CDR3, as DNA: TGTGCCACCAGCAGAGGTACAGGGATTCGGGACACAGATACGCAGTATTTT.

This clonotype was detected a few times. The gene calls are TRBV28 and TRBJ1-5, with 10 bases that match TRBD1. V shed 5 bases, J shed 2 bases, and the junction held 6 bases outside the gene matches. The V gene's germline CDR1 is MDHEN and CDR2 SYDVKM. This CDR3 has 16 residues. The CDR3 region has the DNA TGTGCCAGCAGTCCCGGGACAGGGGTTCGCAATCAGCCCCAGCATTTT. This translates into CASSPGTGVRNQPQHF.

This clonotype showed up just a few times. CDR3 sequence reads: CASGRVAEAFF. The CDR3 nucleotides are TGTGCCAGTGGCAGGGTTGCTGAAGCTTTCTTT. V is TRBV19 and J is TRBJ1-1; the D gene is possibly TRBD1 (5 bases). The CDR3 loop spans 11 amino acids. Trimming took off 8 bases at V and 6 bases at J, with 10 bases between the two ends. Germline CDR1 and CDR2: LNHDA and SQIVND (reference sequence).

CDR3 DNA: TGTGCCAGTAGCGATCATAGCAATCAGCCCCAGCATTTT. Protein sequence: CASSDHSNQPQHF. The V call is TRBV19, the J call TRBJ1-5; D remains unclear. CDR3 length equals 13 residues. The V gene lost 6 bases and the J gene lost 0 bases, with 6 bases spanning the gap. The germline gives CDR1 LNHDA, CDR2 SQIVND (reference sequence).

The chain couples TRBV1 to TRBJ2-7; the table gives TRBD2 as D, unverified against the DNA. TRBV1 is shown as a pseudogene. CDR3 length: 15 residues. CDR3 in amino acids: CTTDGEVADHYEQYF. The CDR3 DNA is TGCACCACCGACGGAGAGGTAGCGGACCACTACGAGCAGTACTTC.

V gene TRBV28 combines with J gene TRBJ2-1; D is uncertain. Trimming shortened V by 2 bases and J by 5 bases, and 7 bases separated the two germline ends. Germline V gene data show CDR1 as MDHEN and CDR2 as SYDVKM. The CDR3 has 13 amino acids. CDR3 in DNA: TGTGCCAGCAGTTTACTGCGCCACAATGAGCAGTTCTTC. The encoded protein is CASSLLRHNEQFF.

V is TRBV7-9 and J is TRBJ1-2; TRBD1 agrees at 8 bases. V lost 4 bases and J lost 6; bases outside the gene matches: 1. Germline V CDR1 and CDR2: SEHNR, FQNEAQ (reference sequence). The CDR3 is 12 residues long. The chain's CDR3 is CASSSTGDGYTF. The CDR3 bases are TGTGCCAGCAGCTCGACAGGGGATGGCTACACCTTC.

CDR3 sequence: CASSPRWTNSYEQYF. DNA of the CDR3: TGTGCCAGCAGTCCACGATGGACGAACTCCTACGAGCAGTACTTC. The chain uses TRBV27 and TRBJ2-7; D is unclear. Trimming stripped 5 bases from V and 0 bases from J, with 14 bases between. The CDR3 extends over 15 amino acids. Per germline, CDR1 MNHEY and CDR2 SMNVEV (reference sequence).

The rearrangement uses TRBV7-2 and TRBJ2-1; D gene uncertain. The germline gives CDR1 SGHTA, CDR2 FQGNSA. V was pared by 2 bases and J by 0 bases, with 14 bases between. The CDR3 runs 17 residues. CDR3 amino acids: CASSLFTAHSSYNEQFF. The DNA of the CDR3 is TGTGCCAGCAGCTTATTTACCGCGCATAGCTCCTACAATGAGCAGTTCTTC. Using reference TRBV7-2 and TRBJ2-1 for the parts outside the CDR3, the full variable domain is GAGVSQSPSNKVTEKGKDVELRCDPISGHTALYWYRQSLGQGLEFLIYFQGNSAPDKSGLPSDRFSAERTGGSVSTLTIQRTQQEDSAVYLCASSLFTAHSSYNEQFFGPGTRLTVL.

The rearrangement joins TRBV28 to TRBJ1-5; the D is unclear. Germline V CDR1 and CDR2: MDHEN, SYDVKM. Trimming left V 10 bases short and J 9 bases short, with 13 bases between. The CDR3 sequence is 11 residues long. CDR3 in amino acids: CATSAAGPQHF. The CDR3 DNA is TGTGCCACCTCCGCCGCAGGGCCCCAGCATTTT.

In its sample, this clonotype was seen a few times. The chain is built from TRBV28 and TRBJ1-1; D is unresolved. V lost 10 bases to trimming and J lost 3 bases, with 9 bases between them. CDR1 and CDR2 (germline): MDHEN, SYDVKM. The CDR3 spans 11 residues. CDR3 residues: CAIWRDTEAFF. For the CDR3, the DNA is TGTGCCATCTGGCGGGACACTGAAGCTTTCTTT.